The clone carrying this T cell receptor (beta chain) has just a few counts. Its antigen is unidentified. Germline CDR1 reads SGHTA; CDR2 reads FQGNSA. The CDR3 has 15 amino acids. Trimming pared 1 base from V and 6 bases from J, leaving 14 bases between. TCRdb recomputed calls from the 5' RACE reads with MiXCR, one row per CDR3 protein. Here the sample spans 250,000 to 350,000 distinct CDR3 sequences, about 15% being singletons. The sample originates from a study of T-cell memory formation after mild COVID-19. Study-level information: Largely donor-specific TCR clusters were found. Study-wide points: For contracting clones, CD4+ ones sat mainly in CM and EM, CD8+ in EMRA. Among clones peaking at day 37 in the second wave, SARS-CoV-2 specificity remained unconfirmed.

The sample taken for sequencing was PBMCs or a T cell subset sorted from them (not recorded which). The genes are TRBV7-2 and TRBJ2-3; D not resolved. The clonotype originates from a man aged 18-30 years who had mild COVID-19 (a few samples of this study predate the infection). Cell type and time point are not known. The CDR3 DNA is TGTGCCAGCAGCTTAGTTGGATCAGGTCCCGATACGCAGTATTTT. Residues: CASSLVGSGPDTQYF.